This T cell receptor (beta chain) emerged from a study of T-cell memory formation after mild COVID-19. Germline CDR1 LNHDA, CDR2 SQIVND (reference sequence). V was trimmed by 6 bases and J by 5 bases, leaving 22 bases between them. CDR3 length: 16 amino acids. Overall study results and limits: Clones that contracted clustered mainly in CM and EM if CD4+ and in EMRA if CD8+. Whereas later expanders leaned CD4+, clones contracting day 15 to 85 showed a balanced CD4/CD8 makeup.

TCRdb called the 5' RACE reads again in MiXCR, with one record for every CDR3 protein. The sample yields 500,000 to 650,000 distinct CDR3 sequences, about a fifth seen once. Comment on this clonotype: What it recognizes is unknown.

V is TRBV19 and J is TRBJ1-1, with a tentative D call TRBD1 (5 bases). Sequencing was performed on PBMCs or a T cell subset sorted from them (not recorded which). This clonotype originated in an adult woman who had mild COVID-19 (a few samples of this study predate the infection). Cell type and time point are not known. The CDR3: CASSDNLGRMGTEAFF. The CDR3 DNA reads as TGTGCCAGTAGCGATAACTTGGGACGAATGGGGACTGAAGCTTTCTTT. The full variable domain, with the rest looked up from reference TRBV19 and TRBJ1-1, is DGGITQSPKYLFRKEGQNVTLSCEQNLNHDAMYWYRQDPGQGLRLIYYSQIVNDFQKGDIAEGYSVSREKKESFPLTVTSAQKNPTAFYLCASSDNLGRMGTEAFFGQGTRLTVV.